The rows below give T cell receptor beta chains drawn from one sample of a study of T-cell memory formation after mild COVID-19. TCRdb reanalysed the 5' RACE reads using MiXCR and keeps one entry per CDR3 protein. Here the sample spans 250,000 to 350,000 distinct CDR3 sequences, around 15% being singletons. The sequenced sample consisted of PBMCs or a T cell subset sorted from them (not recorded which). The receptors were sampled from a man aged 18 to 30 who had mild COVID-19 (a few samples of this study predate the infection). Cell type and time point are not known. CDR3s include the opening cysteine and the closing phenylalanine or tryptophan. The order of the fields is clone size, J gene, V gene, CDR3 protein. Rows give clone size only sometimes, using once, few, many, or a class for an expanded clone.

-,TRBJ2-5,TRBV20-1,CSARDSQGMWETQYF
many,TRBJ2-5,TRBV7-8,CATASQTVVQETQYF
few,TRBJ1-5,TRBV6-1,CASSAYQPQHF
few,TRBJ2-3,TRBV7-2,CASSPSWTSGLDTQYF
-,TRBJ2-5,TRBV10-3,CAISEGTGMVQYF
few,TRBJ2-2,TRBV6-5,CASSWDRPSTGELFF
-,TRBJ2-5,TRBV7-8,CASSYGLEEETQYF
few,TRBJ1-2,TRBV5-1,CASSGHWDGGYTF
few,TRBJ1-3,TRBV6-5,CASSRQAGSSGNTIYF
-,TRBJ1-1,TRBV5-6,CASSLADSWVEAFF
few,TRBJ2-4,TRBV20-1,CSARDRVQGALNIQYF
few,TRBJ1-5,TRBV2,CASGGRGGNQPQHF
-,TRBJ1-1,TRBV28,CASSNIDSNTEAFF
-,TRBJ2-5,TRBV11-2,CASSTRPQETQYF
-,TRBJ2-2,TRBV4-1,CASSRGTLYTGELFF
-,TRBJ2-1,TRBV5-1,CASSQGGSDEQFF
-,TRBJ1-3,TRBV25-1,CASSEWISGNTIYF
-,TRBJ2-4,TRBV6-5,CASSYGPQNIQYF
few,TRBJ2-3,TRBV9,CASSVGYRSTDTQYF
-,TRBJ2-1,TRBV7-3,CASSPATAGEQFF
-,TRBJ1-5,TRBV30,CAWSALGDQPQHF
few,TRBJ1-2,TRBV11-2,CASSLAVGRGSVNYGYTF
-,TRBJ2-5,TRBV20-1,CSARDRLAGQETQYF
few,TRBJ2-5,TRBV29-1,CSATQGAGKTQYF
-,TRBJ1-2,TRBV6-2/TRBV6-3,CASREFGRNYGYTF
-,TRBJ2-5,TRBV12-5,CASGWETQYF
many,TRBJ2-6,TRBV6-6,CASSYSGANVLTF
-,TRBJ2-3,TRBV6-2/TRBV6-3,CASSDSKQYF
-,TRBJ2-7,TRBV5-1,CASSLSLDRKTYEQYF
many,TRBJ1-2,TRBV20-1,CSALDRGYGYTF
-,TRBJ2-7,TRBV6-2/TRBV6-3,CASSVVGGYEQYF
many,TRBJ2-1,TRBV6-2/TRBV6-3,CASSYDGGMNNEQFF
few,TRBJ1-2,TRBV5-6,CASSFPGGYTF
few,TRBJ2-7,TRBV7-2,CASSLETPEQYF
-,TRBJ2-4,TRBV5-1,CASSLDSGSAKNIQYF
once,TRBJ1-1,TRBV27,CASSLYRDDTEAFF
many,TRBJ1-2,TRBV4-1,CASSQDRGFNGYTF
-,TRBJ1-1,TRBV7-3,CASSFGVSTEAFF
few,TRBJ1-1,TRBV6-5,CASSYGKDTEAFF
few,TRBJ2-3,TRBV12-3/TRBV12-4,CASSWLGGGTDTQYF
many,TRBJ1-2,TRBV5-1,CASSSGGTGGYGYTF
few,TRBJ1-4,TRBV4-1,CASSQVLTGNEKLFF
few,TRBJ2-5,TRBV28,CASRNQETQYF
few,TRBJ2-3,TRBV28,CAGGWSSTDTQYF
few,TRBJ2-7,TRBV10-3,CAISASGGALPYEQYF
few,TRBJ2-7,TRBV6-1,CASSHSPGQQYEQYF
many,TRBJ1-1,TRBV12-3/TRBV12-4,CASSHRGTEAFF
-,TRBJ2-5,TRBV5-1,CASSPGAGKGETQYF
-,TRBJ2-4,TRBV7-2,CASSPRGQAFEAKNIQYF
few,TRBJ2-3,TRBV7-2,CASSFRVGDTQYF